The clone carrying this T cell receptor (beta chain) turned up a few times. What it binds is unknown. The CDR3 sequence is 15 residues long. Germline trimming cut 9 bases from V and 5 bases from J; bases unmatched to any gene: 10. Looked up from germline, CDR1 is SGHNT and CDR2 is YENEEA. These data come from a study of spatial heterogeneity in lung cancer. Overall study findings and caveats: Expanded tumor TCRs that were ubiquitous appeared in blood more at resection than follow-up.

One entry per CDR3 protein results from TCRdb running MiXCR on the 5' RACE reads. Among around 60,000 distinct CDR3 sequences, less than 10% were seen once, and the ten largest hold more than 12%. Time point reported: sample taken at primary tumor resection. Unsorted whole RNA from tumor, nontumor lung or frozen PBMC underwent sequencing. There were 72 donors, all of them untreated patients with early-stage non-small cell lung cancer. The chain carries TRBV11-3 and TRBJ2-1, with 10 bases lining up with TRBD2. Sequencing was performed on PBMCs, taken at surgery. This sequence originates from a female donor with early-stage non-small cell lung cancer. The CDR3 is CASQLRTSGHNEQFF. CDR3 coding DNA: TGTGCCAGTCAACTACGGACTAGCGGCCACAATGAGCAGTTCTTC.